The 24 T cell receptor beta chains listed next were all sequenced from one sample in a study of shared clonotypes between healthy human individuals. This table comes from immunoSEQ multiplex PCR, and its TCRdb copy is limited to in-frame clones, with some not included. Here the sample spans hundreds of thousands of clones, approximately 95% being singletons. Only CD45RO-negative cells positively selected for CCR7 counted as naive CD8 cells, so terminally differentiated effector memory CD45RA+ cells were excluded. Sample: naive CD8+ T cells sorted from blood. The receptors come from a woman aged 30 to 39 in good health.

The V and J genes are TRBV6-1 and TRBJ1-2; the D gene is possibly TRBD1 (6 bases). CDR3 size: 15 residues. Trimming left V 7 bases short and J 0 bases short, with 15 bases between. Germline CDR1 MNHNS, CDR2 SASEGT. The CDR3, as DNA: TGTGCCAGCAACCCCCTGGGGGCAGCTAACTATGGCTACACCTTC. Protein product: CASNPLGAANYGYTF.

This clone occurred once. The CDR3 DNA reads TGTGCCAGCAGTATTACTGGGACAGGCGCCGAGCAGTACTTC. This gives the protein CASSITGTGAEQYF. The rearrangement joins TRBV27 to TRBJ2-7, with 8 bases that match TRBD1. The CDR3 extends over 14 amino acids. V lost 5 bases and J lost 6; bases outside the gene matches: 9. Germline assignment: CDR1 MNHEY and CDR2 SMNVEV (reference sequence).

The chain uses TRBV19 and TRBJ1-5, with D perhaps TRBD1 (5 bases). V shed 8 bases and J shed 7 bases, with 15 bases lying between them. CDR3 length: 13 residues. Germline loops: CDR1 LNHDA, CDR2 SQIVND (reference sequence). Written as DNA, the CDR3 is TGTGCCAGTGAGCAGGGCGGTGAACAGCCCCAGCATTTT. The encoded protein is CASEQGGEQPQHF.

This sequence joins TRBV7-6 and TRBJ2-1, with D unclear. The CDR3 is made up of 13 amino acids. CDR1 SGHVS and CDR2 FNYEAQ come from the germline V gene. V lost 3 bases to trimming and J lost 5 bases, with 8 bases between them. CDR3 nucleotide sequence: TGTGCCAGCAGCTTGGGCCTCCACAATGAGCAGTTCTTC. Translation gives CASSLGLHNEQFF.

J is TRBJ2-7 and V is TRBV6-4; TRBD1 might be the D (5 bases). The CDR3 is made up of 14 amino acids. The V gene lost 5 bases and the J gene lost 0 bases, with 11 bases spanning the gap. Germline CDR1 and CDR2: MRHNA and SNTAGT. The CDR3 nucleotides are TGTGCCAGCAGTAAATTGACAGCCTCCTACGAGCAGTACTTC. Translated: CASSKLTASYEQYF.

The V and J genes are TRBV28 and TRBJ2-7; the D is unclear. V was cut by 3 bases and J by 2 bases, with 8 bases left in between. The length of the CDR3 is 13 residues. Per germline, CDR1 MDHEN and CDR2 SYDVKM. CDR3: CASSFRRPYEQYF. The CDR3 DNA reads TGTGCCAGCAGTTTTCGCAGACCCTACGAGCAGTACTTC.

The chain links TRBV5-6 to TRBJ1-4; the match to TRBD1 covers 7 bases. This CDR3 contains 15 residues. V trimming: 4 bases; J trimming: 3 bases; junction bases outside the gene matches: 6. Germline lookup yields CDR1 SGHDT and CDR2 YYEEEE. The DNA of the CDR3 is TGTGCCAGCAGCAGAACAGGGGTAGCTAATGAAAAACTGTTTTTT. This encodes CASSRTGVANEKLFF.

This rearrangement joins TRBV4-1 to TRBJ2-3; tentative D call: TRBD2 (6 bases). Germline values: CDR1 MGHRA, CDR2 YSYEKL. Trimming pared 5 bases from V and 1 base from J, leaving 13 bases between. The CDR3 sequence is 15 residues long. CDR3 in DNA: TGCGCCAGCAGCTACGGGAGAACCGGCACAGATACGCAGTATTTT. Amino acids: CASSYGRTGTDTQYF.

The rearrangement joins TRBV29-1 to TRBJ2-7, with D perhaps TRBD1 (6 bases). The CDR3 contains 13 residues. The germline CDR1 and CDR2 sequences are SQVTM and ANQGSEA. V was shortened by 5 bases and J by 3 bases, with 14 bases between the two germline ends. The CDR3: CSVTDRSIYEQYF. CDR3 DNA sequence: TGCAGCGTTACCGACAGGTCGATCTACGAGCAGTACTTC.

V is TRBV12-5 and J is TRBJ2-5, with D perhaps matching TRBD1 (5 bases). Germline V gene lookup returns CDR1 LGHNT and CDR2 FRNRAP. This CDR3 is 13 amino acids long. V was clipped by 7 bases and J by 3 bases, with 12 bases between them. CDR3 nucleotides: TGTGCTAGTGCCTGGGGCAGCAAAGAGACCCAGTACTTC. Translated: CASAWGSKETQYF.

This chain joins TRBV27 and TRBJ1-2; the D is unclear. V was shortened by 3 bases and J by 8 bases, with 10 bases between the two germline ends. The CDR3 consists of 12 residues. Per germline, CDR1 MNHEY and CDR2 SMNVEV (reference sequence). The chain's CDR3 is CASSFLRGGYTF. The CDR3 nucleotides read TGTGCCAGCAGTTTTTTGCGTGGAGGCTACACCTTC.

J is TRBJ2-7 and V is TRBV9; 9 bases agree with TRBD1. CDR1 SGDLS and CDR2 YYNGEE come from the germline V gene. The CDR3 runs to 14 residues. Trimming removed 4 bases from V and 5 bases from J; junction bases left unmatched: 7. The CDR3 DNA is TGTGCCAGCAGCACAGGGGGCGTGAGGGACGAGCAGTACTTC. Translating it yields CASSTGGVRDEQYF.

As regards this clone: Additional DNA sequences in this sample encode the identical CDR3. The CDR3 here is CASSLGHEQYF. The CDR3, as DNA: TGTGCCAGCAGCTTGGGTCACGAGCAGTACTTC. The chain links TRBV5-4 to TRBJ2-7, with D hard to call. There are 11 residues in the CDR3. CDR1 SGHNT and CDR2 YYREEE come from the germline V gene (reference sequence). Between the trimmed V and J ends, which lost 0 bases and 5 bases, there was a span of 3 bases.

The chain has TRBV4-1 and TRBJ2-5; the D call may be TRBD1 or TRBD2 (6 bases each). The CDR3 runs to 18 residues. Trimming cost V 0 bases and J 4 bases, with 21 bases left between them. Per germline, CDR1 MGHRA and CDR2 YSYEKL. This CDR3 is CASSQERGWQGGRETQYF. The CDR3 region has the DNA TGCGCCAGCAGCCAAGAACGGGGGTGGCAAGGGGGTCGAGAGACCCAGTACTTC.

In this sample, this clone turned up once. The CDR3 region has the DNA TGTGCCAGCAGCTTACAGGGAGCCTACGAGCAGTACTTC. Translated: CASSLQGAYEQYF. This chain uses TRBV5-8 with TRBJ2-7; a possible D gene is TRBD1 (6 bases). The CDR3 totals 13 residues. Germline V CDR1 and CDR2: SGHTS, YDEGEE. Trimming took off 2 bases at V and 2 bases at J, with 8 bases between the two ends.

The rearrangement uses TRBV9 and TRBJ2-2; 8 positions match TRBD1. The germline V gene has CDR1 SGDLS and CDR2 YYNGEE. This CDR3 is 16 amino acids long. V lost 4 bases to trimming and J lost 6 bases; unmatched junction nucleotides: 11. The CDR3 nucleotides are TGTGCCAGCAGCAGCCGGACAGGGTCCATCGCCGGGGAGCTGTTTTTT. Residues: CASSSRTGSIAGELFF.

This clone was seen just once. The chain has TRBV7-9 and TRBJ2-1; 8 bases line up with TRBD2. J was trimmed by 1 base and V by 5 bases; bases with no gene match: 7. Germline V lookup: CDR1 SEHNR, CDR2 FQNEAQ (reference sequence). The CDR3 length is 16 residues. The CDR3 loop reads CASSPTAGASYNEQFF. CDR3 bases: TGTGCCAGCAGCCCTACAGCGGGGGCTTCCTACAATGAGCAGTTCTTC.

The V call is TRBV28, the J call TRBJ2-7; D possibly corresponds to TRBD2 (5 bases). With 2 bases removed from V and 6 bases from J, the gap between germline ends came to 14 bases. Germline CDR1 MDHEN, CDR2 SYDVKM. The CDR3 contains 14 residues. CDR3: CASSLIDIGSEQYF. In DNA, the CDR3 is TGTGCCAGCAGTTTAATTGATATTGGGAGCGAGCAGTACTTC.

V gene TRBV7-9 combines with J gene TRBJ2-7, with D unresolved. Trimming took 3 bases from V and 5 from J, leaving 11 bases between them. CDR1 SEHNR and CDR2 FQNEAQ come from the germline V gene (reference sequence). This CDR3 contains 13 residues. The CDR3 loop reads CASSFGLGNEQYF. CDR3 nucleotide sequence: TGTGCCAGCAGCTTTGGATTGGGCAACGAGCAGTACTTC.

This clone came up once. CDR3 DNA: TGTGCCAGCAGCTTAGCGTCCGTGACTACAGAGACCCAGTACTTC. Its translation: CASSLASVTTETQYF. The chain employs TRBV7-7 and TRBJ2-5; maybe TRBD2 (5 bases). Germline CDR1 is SSHAT and CDR2 is FNYEAQ (reference sequence). The V and J ends lost 0 bases and 4 bases respectively, with 12 bases between them. The CDR3 runs to 15 residues.

The J gene is TRBJ2-1, the V gene TRBV29-1; no clear D. This CDR3 region has 15 residues. Germline V gene data show CDR1 as SQVTM and CDR2 as ANQGSEA. Trimming pared 6 bases from V and 0 bases from J, leaving 15 bases between. The CDR3 bases are TGCAGCGTCGTATACCCCGAAGCCTCCTACAATGAGCAGTTCTTC. This encodes CSVVYPEASYNEQFF.

The V gene is TRBV5-6, the J gene TRBJ1-5, with 12 bases fitting TRBD1. The germline gives CDR1 SGHDT, CDR2 YYEEEE. V was clipped by 1 base and J by 7 bases; unmatched bases: 6. The CDR3 covers 16 residues. CDR3 nucleotides: TGTGCCAGCAGCTTGTTGGGACAGGGGGCTTTGCAGCCCCAGCATTTT. The encoded protein is CASSLLGQGALQPQHF.

The chain links TRBV5-4 to TRBJ1-1, with a weak D call TRBD1 (5 bases). The CDR3 covers 11 residues. V shed 4 bases and J shed 7 bases, with 8 bases lying between them. Germline V lookup: CDR1 SGHNT, CDR2 YYREEE (reference sequence). CDR3 amino acids: CASSMGVEAFF. As DNA, the CDR3 is TGTGCCAGCAGCATGGGGGTTGAAGCTTTCTTT. Full variable domain (outside the CDR3, taken from reference TRBV5-4 and TRBJ1-1): ETGVTQSPTHLIKTRGQQVTLRCSSQSGHNTVSWYQQALGQGPQFIFQYYREEENGRGNFPPRFSGLQFPNYSSELNVNALELDDSALYLCASSMGVEAFFGQGTRLTVV.

The genes are TRBV7-8 and TRBJ1-4, with D possibly matching TRBD1 (6 bases). This CDR3 region has 16 residues. The germline V and J ends were trimmed by 5 bases and 6 bases, with 19 bases remaining between them. Looked up from germline, CDR1 is SGHVS and CDR2 is FQNEAQ. CDR3 loop: CASSLTRGASYEKLFF. The CDR3 DNA sequence: TGTGCCAGCAGCCTGACGAGGGGGGCCTCCTATGAAAAACTGTTTTTT.